This entry lists 6 T cell receptor beta chains sequenced from one sample in a study of T cell responses to AZD1222 COVID-19 vaccine. TCRdb's table, derived via immunoSEQ multiplex PCR, lists solely in-frame clones and lacks some. The sample yields some 120,000 clones, about 86% seen once. Sequenced here: peripheral blood, sampled on day 0 of AZD1222 vaccination. These receptors originate from an adult in good health.

There are a few counts of this clone. The genes are TRBV6-5 and TRBJ1-2; maybe TRBD1 (6 bases). Germline CDR1 and CDR2: MNHEY and SVGAGI. The CDR3 length is 14 residues. V shed 6 bases and J shed 7 bases, with 18 bases lying between them. The CDR3 coding sequence is TGTGCCAGCAGGACGATAACAGGGTCTCCTGGCTACACCTTC. Translated, it gives CASRTITGSPGYTF.

The chain is built from TRBV18 and TRBJ1-6; no reliable D call. Trimming shortened V by 3 bases and J by 7 bases, and 10 bases separated the two germline ends. The germline gives CDR1 KGHSH, CDR2 LQKENI. The CDR3 consists of 14 residues. CDR3 sequence (DNA): TGTGCCAGCTCACCCGCAGGAGACAATTCACCCCTCCACTTT. Residues: CASSPAGDNSPLHF.

The chain recombines TRBV5-1 with TRBJ2-1; D is uncertain. Germline V CDR1 and CDR2: SGHRS, YFSETQ. CDR3 length equals 14 residues. Trimming left V 7 bases short and J 5 bases short, with 16 bases between. Here the CDR3 DNA reads TGCGCCAGCGGGCCTAGGTTTTCCAACAATGAGCAGTTCTTC. It specifies CASGPRFSNNEQFF.

The V and J genes are TRBV12-3 or TRBV12-4 and TRBJ2-7, with 10 bases fitting TRBD2. J was trimmed by 6 bases and V by 6 bases; bases with no gene match: 5. CDR3 length: 13 residues. The CDR3 reads CASRRTSGGEQYF. CDR3 nucleotides: TGTGCCAGCAGAAGGACTAGCGGAGGCGAGCAGTACTTC.

The V call is TRBV5-1, the J call TRBJ2-5; 12 bases match TRBD2. CDR3 length: 17 residues. The V and J ends lost 2 bases and 5 bases, in that order; junction bases with no gene match: 10. CDR1 is SGHRS and CDR2 is YFSETQ in the germline V gene. The CDR3 coding sequence is TGCGCCAGCAGCTTTCCTAGCGGGGGGGCGAGCGTGGAGACCCAGTACTTC. It translates to CASSFPSGGASVETQYF.

This chain links TRBV11-1 with TRBJ1-2; the D is unclear. Per the germline V gene, CDR1 is SGHAT and CDR2 is FQDESV (reference sequence). With 1 base removed from V and 6 bases from J, the gap between germline ends came to 12 bases. This CDR3 region has 14 residues. CDR3 nucleotide sequence: TGTGCCAGCAGCTTAGGGCCCCTCGCGGATGGCTACACCTTC. It encodes CASSLGPLADGYTF. The variable domain in full, completed from reference TRBV11-1 and TRBJ1-2, reads EAEVAQSPRYKITEKSQAVAFWCDPISGHATLYWYRQILGQGPELLVQFQDESVVDDSQLPKDRFSAERLKGVDSTLKIQPAELGDSAMYLCASSLGPLADGYTFGSGTRLTVV.